Here is one TCR beta chain with its context. Authors' analysis steps: For nucleated cells, counts were estimated from reference gene primer amplification. The protocol was immunoSEQ multiplex PCR, while the TCRdb copy is restricted to in-frame clones and leaves out a portion. V and J calls and clone size are given by that table; D and trimming were obtained from the DNA. The sample lists about 360,000 clones, more than 75% occurring once. The data were obtained in a study of blood T cell repertoires in COVID-19. The wider study: Sources were T cells, B-cell-depleted T cells, or PBMCs; the material itself was cDNA or gDNA.

The CDR3 is 15 residues long. Trimming cost V 3 bases and J 3 bases; bases outside gene matches: 5. CDR1 LNHDA and CDR2 SQIVND come from the germline V gene (reference sequence). Sample: peripheral blood. The TCR sequence derives from a human donor with acute or convalescent COVID-19. The donor label of this sample is uncertain. The rearrangement uses TRBV19 and TRBJ1-5, with 7 bases fitting TRBD1. DNA of the CDR3: TGTGCCAGTAGTATCCCTGACAGGGTCAATCAGCCCCAGCATTTT. It is translated as CASSIPDRVNQPQHF.